This entry describes one T cell receptor (beta chain). Trimming cost V 7 bases and J 3 bases, with 13 bases left between them. This CDR3 is 13 amino acids long. Germline-derived CDR1 and CDR2 are DFQATT and SNEGSKA (reference sequence). The entry originates in a study of T cells in Graves' hyperthyroidism and ophthalmopathy. What was amplified from RNA transcripts were TCR beta CDR3 regions. First-round RT-PCR targeting the TCR CDR3 was performed with the HTBI primer set. Using its own MiXCR run on the multiplex PCR reads, TCRdb lists one record per CDR3 protein. The sample lists more than 500,000 distinct CDR3 sequences, roughly 16% occurring once. For the diagnoses, clinical symptoms, serum thyroxine and TRAb, thyroid ultrasound and orbital computed tomography were used.

This sequence originates from a woman aged 30 to 39 with Graves' hyperthyroidism. Sequencing was performed on blood. V gene TRBV20-1 combines with J gene TRBJ2-1; no definite D call. CDR3 loop: CSESLTDYNEQFF. In nucleotides, the CDR3 is TGCAGTGAAAGTCTGACGGACTACAATGAGCAGTTCTTC.